These 17 T cell receptor beta chains came from one sample sequenced in a study of OX40 agonist ivuxolimab in advanced cancers. Only in-frame clones appear in the TCRdb table, and some are missing; sequencing was by immunoSEQ multiplex PCR. There are about 58,000 clones in the sample; roughly 80% occur only once, and around 3.4% lies in the top ten. Source: CD4+ or CD8+ T cells sorted from blood, taken in a trial of the OX40 agonist ivuxolimab. These receptors all stem from an adult with an advanced solid tumor such as melanoma, head and neck, liver or kidney cancer.

This clone was seen a few times. V is TRBV29-1 and J is TRBJ1-4, with 8 bases that match TRBD1. The CDR3 runs to 13 residues. V lost 6 bases and J lost 2; bases outside the gene matches: 2. From germline, CDR1 is SQVTM and CDR2 ANQGSEA. CDR3 sequence (DNA): TGCAGCGTACGGACAGGGACTAATGAAAAACTGTTTTTT. Residues: CSVRTGTNEKLFF.

The CDR3 DNA is TGTGCCAGCAGCTTAGGCGGGGCGGGGCGAAGGGACGAGCAGTACTTC. Its protein product is CASSLGGAGRRDEQYF. This chain connects TRBV7-8 to TRBJ2-7, with a weak D call TRBD2 (6 bases). The V gene lost 1 base and the J gene lost 5 bases, with 18 bases spanning the gap. The CDR3 is 16 residues long. Germline V gene sequence: CDR1 SGHVS, CDR2 FQNEAQ.

This rearrangement joins TRBV5-1 to TRBJ1-1, with TRBD1 matching over 10 bases. V lost 7 bases and J lost 1; bases outside the gene matches: 10. CDR1 is SGHRS and CDR2 is YFSETQ in the germline V gene. The CDR3 is 16 residues long. CDR3 sequence reads: CASFSGTGDGNTEAFF. The DNA for the CDR3 is TGCGCCAGCTTTTCCGGGACAGGGGATGGGAACACTGAAGCTTTCTTT. The full variable domain, its missing parts supplied by reference TRBV5-1 and TRBJ1-1, is KAGVTQTPRYLIKTRGQQVTLSCSPISGHRSVSWYQQTPGQGLQFLFEYFSETQRNKGNFPGRFSGRQFSNSRSEMNVSTLELGDSALYLCASFSGTGDGNTEAFFGQGTRLTVV.

The chain has TRBV18 and TRBJ2-7; tentatively, D is TRBD1 (6 bases). The CDR3 runs to 15 residues. Germline V CDR1 and CDR2: KGHSH, LQKENI. The V end lost 4 bases, the J end lost 1 base, and 14 bases lay between the germline ends. This chain's CDR3 is CASSRGQGTSYEQYF. CDR3 DNA: TGTGCCAGCTCACGGGGGCAGGGGACATCCTACGAGCAGTACTTC.

V gene TRBV5-4 combines with J gene TRBJ2-5; perhaps TRBD2 as D (6 bases). This CDR3 comprises 15 residues. CDR1 is SGHNT, CDR2 YYREEE, per germline (reference sequence). V was cut by 4 bases and J by 2 bases, with 15 bases left in between. The CDR3 DNA sequence: TGTGCCAGCAGCCCGGGCGGGACCGAACAAGAGACCCAGTACTTC. Residues: CASSPGGTEQETQYF.

This clone was detected once. The chain employs TRBV11-1 and TRBJ2-7; D tentatively reads TRBD1 or TRBD2 (5 bases each). This CDR3 comprises 14 residues. Trimming left V 4 bases short and J 1 base short, with 11 bases between. Germline V gene sequence: CDR1 SGHAT, CDR2 FQDESV (reference sequence). DNA for the CDR3: TGTGCCAGCAGCTGGGGGACCCCGTCCTACGAGCAGTACTTC. As protein: CASSWGTPSYEQYF.

The V and J genes are TRBV10-3 and TRBJ2-7; 10 bases align to TRBD1. Germline CDR1 is ENHRY and CDR2 is SYGVKD. The V segment lost 10 bases and the J segment 4 bases; nucleotides outside the gene matches: 10. This CDR3 is built from 14 residues. Written as DNA, the CDR3 is TGTGCCACCGTAGCGGGACAGGGGTCATACGAGCAGTACTTC. Translation gives CATVAGQGSYEQYF.

This chain joins TRBV11-3 and TRBJ1-6, with D tentatively TRBD1 (5 bases). Germline assignment: CDR1 SGHNT and CDR2 YENEEA. Trimming took off 5 bases at V and 7 bases at J, with 12 bases between the two ends. CDR3 length: 14 amino acids. The CDR3 DNA reads as TGTGCCAGCAGCCACGGGACGCTAAATTCACCCCTCCACTTT. Residues: CASSHGTLNSPLHF. Full variable domain (outside the CDR3, taken from reference TRBV11-3 and TRBJ1-6): EAGVVQSPRYKIIEKKQPVAFWCNPISGHNTLYWYLQNLGQGPELLIRYENEEAVDDSQLPKDRFSAERLKGVDSTLKIQPAELGDSAVYLCASSHGTLNSPLHFGNGTRLTVT.

The chain links TRBV4-3 to TRBJ1-5, with 7 bases identical to TRBD1. The germline CDR1 and CDR2 sequences are LGHNA and YSLEER. Trimming cost V 0 bases and J 6 bases; bases outside gene matches: 5. The CDR3 runs to 15 residues. The CDR3 sequence is CASSQEGAGGQPQHF. DNA of the CDR3: TGCGCCAGCAGCCAAGAAGGTGCAGGGGGTCAGCCCCAGCATTTT.

CDR3 DNA: TGTGCCAGCTCACCTCCAACCAACACCTACGAGCAGTACTTC. Its translation: CASSPPTNTYEQYF. This chain uses TRBV18 with TRBJ2-7; D remains unclear. V lost 3 bases and J 2 bases, leaving 11 bases between the germline ends. CDR1 and CDR2 (germline): KGHSH, LQKENI. The CDR3 extends over 14 amino acids.

This chain joins TRBV6-6 and TRBJ2-4; the D gene is possibly TRBD1 (6 bases). V shed 6 bases and J shed 1 base, with 16 bases lying between them. The germline V gene encodes CDR1 MNHNY and CDR2 SVGAGI (reference sequence). There are 16 residues in the CDR3. In DNA, the CDR3 is TGTGCCAGCAGCTATCAGGGGTCCACTGCCAAAAACATTCAGTACTTC. Translating it yields CASSYQGSTAKNIQYF.

The chain is built from TRBV28 and TRBJ2-5; TRBD2 matches 9 bases. Trimming removed 6 bases from V and 5 bases from J; junction bases left unmatched: 1. The CDR3 sequence is 12 residues long. CDR1 and CDR2 from the germline V gene are MDHEN and SYDVKM. CDR3 DNA: TGTGCCAGCAGGGCGGGAGGGGAGACCCAGTACTTC. As protein: CASRAGGETQYF.

The chain employs TRBV6-6 and TRBJ1-5; D is ambiguous. Looked up from germline, CDR1 is MNHNY and CDR2 is SVGAGI (reference sequence). Trimming removed 6 bases at V and 6 bases at J, with 12 bases between. The CDR3 consists of 13 residues. This CDR3 reads CASSPHFAQPQHF. CDR3 sequence (DNA): TGTGCCAGCAGCCCGCATTTTGCTCAGCCCCAGCATTTT.

The chain uses TRBV6-6 and TRBJ1-2; D unresolved. There are 15 residues in the CDR3. V was clipped by 0 bases and J by 2 bases, with 10 bases between them. Germline values: CDR1 MNHNY, CDR2 SVGAGI (reference sequence). The CDR3 DNA is TGTGCCAGCAGTTACTCGGCAGCTTCGAACTATGGCTACACCTTC. It is translated as CASSYSAASNYGYTF.

J is TRBJ2-5 and V is TRBV5-4; the match to TRBD1 covers 12 bases. In germline, CDR1 is SGHNT, CDR2 YYREEE (reference sequence). This CDR3 is 17 amino acids long. Trimming removed 0 bases from V and 1 base from J; junction bases left unmatched: 4. CDR3 nucleotide sequence: TGTGCCAGCAGCTTGGGTGGGACAGGGGGCAGCCAAGAGACCCAGTACTTC. Protein product: CASSLGGTGGSQETQYF.

This chain uses TRBV5-4 with TRBJ2-2; TRBD2 matches 8 bases. The CDR3 loop spans 16 amino acids. Germline-derived CDR1 and CDR2 are SGHNT and YYREEE (reference sequence). The V and J ends lost 0 bases and 4 bases, in that order; junction bases with no gene match: 5. CDR3 sequence: CASSLGGGGTTGELFF. CDR3 nucleotides: TGTGCCAGCAGCTTGGGTGGCGGGGGGACCACCGGGGAGCTGTTTTTT.

The rearrangement links TRBV19 to TRBJ2-3; D might be TRBD1 (6 bases). Deletions cut 6 bases from V and 2 bases from J, with 18 bases between. This CDR3 is built from 16 residues. Germline V gene data show CDR1 as LNHDA and CDR2 as SQIVND (reference sequence). The CDR3 nucleotides are TGTGCCAGTAGGGCCAGGGGAGCCACTTACACAGATACGCAGTATTTT. It encodes CASRARGATYTDTQYF.